The 29 T cell receptor beta chains below were found in one sample sequenced in a study of metastatic and nonmetastatic thyroid tumors (dated by TCRdb to the early 2020s). The library was built by means of PCR. Sequencing relied on an Illumina HiSeq 4000. The public reads were reanalyzed by TCRdb: fastp trimming at Q25, MiXCR alignment, in-frame beta chains only. The sample table records around 36,000 clones; around 28% of these occur just once. The ten largest clones add up to about 7.2% of the sample. No treatment had been received by any patient before thyroid surgery. The sample comprised blood. These receptors all come from a female donor with papillary thyroid cancer or a benign thyroid nodule (not recorded which). Some clones in this sample may be carry-over from other donors' samples.

This clone was recorded a few times. The rearrangement uses TRBV9 and TRBJ2-7; D perhaps matches TRBD2 (5 bases). The V gene's germline CDR1 is SGDLS and CDR2 YYNGEE. CDR3 length: 13 amino acids. The V end lost 0 bases, the J end lost 6 bases, and 10 bases lay between the germline ends. The CDR3 spells CASSVGVGVEQYF. The DNA for the CDR3 is TGTGCCAGCAGCGTAGGGGTCGGGGTCGAGCAGTACTTC.

Concerning this clone itself: At one of its ends the junction is not consistent with the germline gene, which may arise from a read error. This chain joins TRBV12-3 or TRBV12-4 and TRBJ1-2; D call uncertain. This CDR3 comprises 15 residues. This chain's CDR3 is CASCQNLQAEYVYTF. CDR3 coding DNA: TGTGCCAGCTGCCAAAATCTCCAGGCTGAATATGTCTACACCTTC.

This clone has a handful of counts. The rearrangement uses TRBV6-1 and TRBJ1-2; no clear D gene. The ends were cut back, 6 bases at V and 4 bases at J, with 18 bases in the middle. The CDR3 length is 15 residues. Looked up from germline, CDR1 is MNHNS and CDR2 is SASEGT. CDR3 coding DNA: TGTGCCAGCAGGGCCTCGGGGTCTGCGACCTATGGCTACACCTTC. It translates to CASRASGSATYGYTF.

This chain joins TRBV6-1 and TRBJ1-6; D unclear. The CDR3 is 15 amino acids. The V end lost 8 bases, the J end lost 9 bases, and 20 bases lay between the germline ends. The germline CDR1 and CDR2 sequences are MNHNS and SASEGT. In nucleotides, the CDR3 is TGTGCCAGCGGAAGTGAGGTCGGTTTAGTTTCACCCCTCCACTTT. Its translation is CASGSEVGLVSPLHF.

This clone was observed at least ten times. The V call is TRBV2, the J call TRBJ1-1, with D possibly matching TRBD1 (6 bases). V lost 2 bases to trimming and J lost 1 base, with 8 bases between them. CDR3 length equals 14 residues. Germline CDR1 and CDR2: SNHLY and FYNNEI. The CDR3 sequence: CASSERTANTEAFF. The CDR3 nucleotides read TGTGCCAGCAGTGAAAGGACAGCGAACACTGAAGCTTTCTTT.

The V call is TRBV19, the J call TRBJ1-3, with unresolved D. Germline V gene sequence: CDR1 LNHDA, CDR2 SQIVND (reference sequence). The CDR3 loop spans 17 amino acids. Trimming cost V 3 bases and J 0 bases, with 15 bases left between them. The CDR3 DNA sequence: TGTGCCAGTAGTATGGTGAGTACAGACAACTCTGGAAACACCATATATTTT. It specifies CASSMVSTDNSGNTIYF.

This clone is deemed medium-sized. The CDR3 sequence: CASSLVGGRGTEAFF. CDR3 nucleotide sequence: TGTGCCAGCAGCTTAGTGGGAGGGAGGGGAACTGAAGCTTTCTTT. The genes are TRBV11-2 and TRBJ1-1; D might be TRBD1 (5 bases). CDR3 length: 15 amino acids. The germline gives CDR1 SGHAT, CDR2 FQNNGV. The V gene lost 1 base and the J gene lost 5 bases, with 14 bases spanning the gap.

This clone was counted a few times. Because it lacks the conserved phenylalanine or tryptophan at the end, this CDR3 is likely a read error. The J gene is TRBJ1-1, the V gene TRBV27; D possibly corresponds to TRBD1 (5 bases). The CDR3 extends over 14 amino acids. The germline CDR1 and CDR2 sequences are MNHEY and SMNVEV (reference sequence). V shed 5 bases and J shed 5 bases, with 15 bases lying between them. In nucleotides, the CDR3 is TGTGCCAGCAGTCATCGACAGTGTAATACTGAAGCTTTCCTT. Its translation is CASSHRQCNTEAFL.

This clone showed up just a few times. The V and J genes are TRBV12-3 or TRBV12-4 and TRBJ2-7; 10 nucleotides agree with TRBD1. V trimming: 3 bases; J trimming: 7 bases; junction bases outside the gene matches: 12. This CDR3 has 16 residues. The CDR3 protein is CASSFYVGQGVAEQYF. The CDR3 DNA reads TGTGCCAGCAGTTTTTACGTAGGACAGGGGGTAGCTGAGCAGTACTTC.

V gene TRBV6-1 combines with J gene TRBJ2-2, with TRBD1 matching over 7 bases. Per germline, CDR1 MNHNS and CDR2 SASEGT. The CDR3 sequence is 15 residues long. Trimming cost V 5 bases and J 14 bases; bases outside gene matches: 17. CDR3 in DNA: TGTGCCAGCAGTACGACAGGGATGGACACCGTGGACCTGTTTTTT. It translates to CASSTTGMDTVDLFF.

This clone was counted between two and nine times. The V gene is TRBV12-3 or TRBV12-4, the J gene TRBJ2-2; D not resolved. V lost 2 bases, J lost 2 bases, and 9 bases lay in between. The CDR3 length is 15 residues. The CDR3 sequence is CASSLRLTNTGELFF. In nucleotides, the CDR3 is TGTGCCAGCAGTTTACGCTTAACTAACACCGGGGAGCTGTTTTTT.

Of note for this clone: An end of the junction differs from the germline gene, which may be a read error. The chain carries TRBV6-1 and TRBJ2-2; 7 nucleotides agree with TRBD1. The CDR3 is 15 residues long. Germline V gene data show CDR1 as MNHNS and CDR2 as SASEGT. CDR3 DNA sequence: TGTGCCAGCATTCCACAGGGGCGAGGCACCTGGGAGCTGTTTTTT. Amino acids: CASIPQGRGTWELFF.

The chain uses TRBV7-9 and TRBJ2-1; 9 nucleotides match TRBD1. The germline gives CDR1 SEHNR, CDR2 FQNEAQ (reference sequence). The CDR3 is 14 residues long. The ends lost 10 bases at V and 9 bases at J; junction bases unmatched: 13. CDR3 loop: CAIRTGDSNTEQFF. CDR3 nucleotides: TGTGCCATCAGGACAGGGGATTCCAACACTGAGCAGTTCTTC.

V usage is TRBV7-9 and J usage is TRBJ1-5; 9 nucleotides agree with TRBD1. CDR3 length equals 15 residues. With V trimmed by 5 bases and J by 5 bases, 7 bases remained unmatched. Germline CDR1 reads SEHNR; CDR2 reads FQNEAQ (reference sequence). CDR3 nucleotides: TGTGCCAGCAGCCGGACAGGGGATCCCTATCAGCCCCAGCATTTT. This sequence encodes CASSRTGDPYQPQHF.

In this sample, this clone turned up many times. Additional DNA sequences in this sample encode the identical CDR3. J is TRBJ2-3 and V is TRBV5-1; TRBD2 agrees at 9 bases. The V gene's germline CDR1 is SGHRS and CDR2 YFSETQ. The CDR3 loop spans 17 amino acids. The junction had 7 bases not matched to a gene; V was cut back by 0 bases and J by 2 bases. The CDR3 bases are TGCGCCAGCAGCTTGGGAAACTTAGCGGGGGCCACAGATACGCAGTATTTT. This codes for CASSLGNLAGATDTQYF.

This clone appeared many times. Its ends do not fully match the called genes, so a read error is possible. The J gene is TRBJ1-5, the V gene TRBV11-2; 8 bases align to TRBD1. The CDR3 has 14 amino acids. Per the germline V gene, CDR1 is SGHAT and CDR2 is FQNNGV. The CDR3 DNA reads as TGTGCCAGCAGCTCCTCAGGGGGCAAGCAGCCCCAGCATTTT. Translated, it gives CASSSSGGKQPQHF.

The genes are TRBV20-1 and TRBJ1-1; D is unclear. Trimming stripped 6 bases from V and 4 bases from J, with 12 bases between. This CDR3 comprises 12 residues. Germline V lookup: CDR1 DFQATT, CDR2 SNEGSKA (reference sequence). In nucleotides, the CDR3 is TGCAGTGCCCCGTCCTGTTCCACTGAAGCTTTCTTT. Amino acid sequence: CSAPSCSTEAFF.

In this sample, this clone turned up a few times. Its ends do not fully match the called genes, so a read error is possible. The genes are TRBV28 and TRBJ2-2, with D perhaps TRBD2 (5 bases). The CDR3 contains 15 residues. Germline V lookup: CDR1 MDHEN, CDR2 SYDVKM. Written as DNA, the CDR3 is TGTGCCAGCATGCCCTCCCTGGCTAGCCCTGGGGATCTGTTTTTT. This sequence encodes CASMPSLASPGDLFF.

This clone was detected ten times or more. The rearrangement uses TRBV7-2 and TRBJ2-5; D is undetermined. This CDR3 comprises 15 residues. V was cut by 0 bases and J by 0 bases, with 8 bases left in between. In germline, CDR1 is SGHTA, CDR2 FQGNSA. The CDR3 here is CASSLALGYQETQYF. Here the CDR3 DNA reads TGTGCCAGCAGCTTAGCCCTTGGGTACCAAGAGACCCAGTACTTC.

This clone has at least ten counts. The chain joins TRBV3-1 to TRBJ1-2; D is unclear. CDR1 LGHDT and CDR2 YNNKEL come from the germline V gene (reference sequence). CDR3 length equals 13 residues. V lost 6 bases to trimming and J lost 8 bases, with 16 bases between them. The chain's CDR3 is CASRQMAQGGYTF. The CDR3 DNA sequence: TGTGCCAGCAGACAAATGGCACAAGGAGGCTACACCTTC.

This clone was detected many times. This sequence joins TRBV7-9 and TRBJ2-7, with 8 bases aligning to TRBD1. Trimming at V came to 5 bases and at J to 1 base, leaving 13 bases not matched to a gene. Germline CDR1 SEHNR, CDR2 FQNEAQ (reference sequence). The CDR3 extends over 17 amino acids. CDR3 sequence (DNA): TGTGCCAGCAGCCCCAATAGAGGACAGGGTGAGTCCTACGAGCAGTACTTC. It translates to CASSPNRGQGESYEQYF.

This chain uses TRBV24-1 with TRBJ2-7, with D unclear. The germline gives CDR1 KGHDR, CDR2 SFDVKD. The V end was cut by 1 base, the J end by 6 bases, with 9 bases between. The CDR3 has 13 amino acids. This CDR3 is CATSDFDTSEQYF. CDR3 coding DNA: TGTGCCACCAGTGATTTTGACACATCCGAGCAGTACTTC.

The chain links TRBV11-3 to TRBJ1-1; D not certain. The CDR3 runs to 13 residues. V gave up 2 bases and J gave up 1 base, with 5 bases separating them. CDR1 is SGHNT, CDR2 YENEEA, per germline. The CDR3 loop reads CASSLYPNTEAFF. CDR3 in DNA: TGTGCCAGCAGCTTATACCCGAACACTGAAGCTTTCTTT.

With respect to this clone: The CDR3 ends on some other residue instead of the conserved phenylalanine or tryptophan, so this is likely a read error. The rearrangement uses TRBV3-1 and TRBJ2-7, with D possibly being TRBD2 (5 bases). Germline-derived CDR1 and CDR2 are LGHDT and YNNKEL (reference sequence). The CDR3 runs 13 residues. Trimming shortened V by 7 bases and J by 2 bases, and 12 bases separated the two germline ends. CDR3 DNA: TGTGCCAGCATCCCCGGGGAAACCTACGAGCAGTACTCC. Amino acid sequence: CASIPGETYEQYS.

By share, this clone counts as medium-sized. The chain carries TRBV11-2 and TRBJ1-5; 9 nucleotides line up with TRBD1. Germline V gives CDR1 SGHAT, CDR2 FQNNGV. Germline trimming cut 6 bases from V and 2 bases from J; bases unmatched to any gene: 5. CDR3 length equals 15 residues. For the CDR3, the DNA is TGTGCCAGCAGGCCTACAGGGGGCGGCAATCAGCCCCAGCATTTT. As protein: CASRPTGGGNQPQHF. The complete variable domain, with remaining parts taken from reference TRBV11-2 and TRBJ1-5, reads EAGVAQSPRYKIIEKRQSVAFWCNPISGHATLYWYQQILGQGPKLLIQFQNNGVVDDSQLPKDRFSAERLKGVDSTLKIQPAKLEDSAVYLCASRPTGGGNQPQHFGDGTRLSIL.

The V gene is TRBV5-1, the J gene TRBJ2-2; D is possibly TRBD2 (5 bases). Germline V gene data show CDR1 as SGHRS and CDR2 as YFSETQ. The CDR3 covers 15 residues. The V end was cut by 3 bases, the J end by 7 bases, with 16 bases between. In DNA, the CDR3 is TGCGCCAGCAGCTCTCTAGGGAGCGTTAGCGGGGAGCTGTTTTTT. Its translation is CASSSLGSVSGELFF.

The chain uses TRBV20-1 and TRBJ1-6, with D unresolved. Trimming pared 6 bases from V and 0 bases from J, leaving 12 bases between. The CDR3 totals 15 residues. Germline V gene lookup returns CDR1 DFQATT and CDR2 SNEGSKA (reference sequence). The CDR3: CSARYSSSYNSPLHF. CDR3 sequence (DNA): TGCAGTGCCAGATACAGCAGCTCCTATAATTCACCCCTCCACTTT.

The J gene is TRBJ2-3, the V gene TRBV5-1; 10 bases match TRBD1. Germline values: CDR1 SGHRS, CDR2 YFSETQ. The CDR3 is 17 residues long. With 7 bases clipped from V and 4 bases from J, the junction kept 15 bases outside the gene matches. The CDR3 nucleotides are TGCGCCAGCCGGGACAGGGGACGACTGGGAGGAGCAGATACGCAGTATTTT. Amino acid sequence: CASRDRGRLGGADTQYF. Together with reference TRBV5-1 and TRBJ2-3, the CDR3 gives the full variable domain: KAGVTQTPRYLIKTRGQQVTLSCSPISGHRSVSWYQQTPGQGLQFLFEYFSETQRNKGNFPGRFSGRQFSNSRSEMNVSTLELGDSALYLCASRDRGRLGGADTQYFGPGTRLTVL.

In this sample, this clone turned up many times. The gene calls are TRBV6-5 and TRBJ2-7, with D maybe TRBD1 (6 bases). The CDR3 totals 15 residues. Trimming pared 2 bases from V and 0 bases from J, leaving 11 bases between. Germline assignment: CDR1 MNHEY and CDR2 SVGAGI. CDR3 nucleotide sequence: TGTGCCAGCAGTTACGGAACAGGGAGCTCCTACGAGCAGTACTTC. Residues: CASSYGTGSSYEQYF.